The clone carrying this TCR beta chain has only a few counts. This cohort consisted of healthy bone marrow donors. From germline, CDR1 is MGHRA and CDR2 YSYEKL. The CDR3 covers 17 residues. The J segment lost 5 bases and the V segment lost 2 bases, leaving 13 bases of the junction unmatched. This specimen belongs to a study of cytomegalovirus exposure and HLA in healthy donors. Both 60 Vbeta primers and 13 Jbeta primers went into the PCR. Assay used: immunoSEQ multiplex PCR; TCRdb lists only in-frame clones, some missing. The sample contains around 130,000 clones, about 86% of which appear only once. The chain links TRBV4-1 to TRBJ2-7; 9 positions agree with TRBD2. The specimen was PBMCs. The receptor's source is a woman aged 40-49 years in good health and CMV-seronegative. CDR3 sequence reads: CASSQLAGATELDEQYF. CDR3 DNA: TGCGCCAGCAGCCAATTAGCGGGAGCCACGGAATTGGACGAGCAGTACTTC.